This T cell receptor beta chain was documented in a study of blood T cell repertoires in COVID-19 (dated by TCRdb to 2019 to 2021). For context, the study as a whole: Samples covering the acute and convalescent phases of COVID-19 were provided by collaborators in the United States, Italy and Spain. The prospective study material was composed of cDNA or gDNA derived from T cells, B-cell-depleted T cells, or PBMCs. Subjects who had been exposed to COVID-19, were actively infected with it, or had recovered from it provided the deeply sampled blood TCRbeta repertoires that made up the dataset. The repertoires were released in a freely available public database meant as a resource for research on the immune response to SARS-CoV-2. Samples came from the ongoing ImmuneRACE study (first 160 participants) plus 1,254 subjects from 6 global collaborators. Sample metadata almost always included a de-identified subject ID, COVID-19 status, age in years and sex. Where available, HLA class I and class II types were obtained from metadata supplied by the sample provider rather than from assay-based typing. The study at large found these results: The amount of clinical and demographic metadata varied by source and participant and was provided uncurated.

Of note for this clone: What antigen it recognizes has not been identified. No quality values exist for individual bases; no much larger clone is one base distant.

CDR1 and CDR2, looked up from the germline V gene, are SGHRS and YFSETQ. From the cysteine up to the phenylalanine, the CDR3 has a length of 15 residues. The DNA shown is the 45-base CDR3, in frame from base 1. From V the trimming removes 3 bases and from J it removes 4 bases, while the gene matches leave 8 bases of the junction unaccounted for. Each collaborating institution followed its own protocols to collect whole blood in K2EDTA tubes. For TCRbeta analysis, collaborators shipped samples in one of three forms: frozen whole blood, isolated PBMCs, or DNA extracted from either of those sample types. The immunoSEQ Assay, a bias-controlled multiplex PCR, was used to amplify TCRbeta CDR3 regions from genomic DNA. The paper's data handling went like this. Within the assay, amplification of reference gene primers was used to estimate how many nucleated cells each sample contained. Sequence reads were collapsed and filtered to measure the absolute abundance of every unique TCRbeta CDR3 rearrangement. For each sample, productive Simpson clonality was calculated as the square root of Simpson's diversity index across productive rearrangements. TCRdb obtained this table from immuneACCESS and retained in-frame rearrangements with V and J assigned. These tables miss some clones; where compared with another copy, unresolved V genes account for less than half of the shortfall, and the remainder is unexplained. The V and J calls and clone size come from that table; D and trimming were worked out from the DNA. Counted in this sample were about 240,000 clones; 70% to 85% of them appeared once. The ten largest clones represent approximately 9.4% of the sample.

The sequence was obtained from a woman of 80 years or more with acute or convalescent COVID-19. The chain is assembled from TRBV5-1 and TRBJ1-2; 8 middle bases align to TRBD1. The sequenced sample was peripheral blood. The nucleotide sequence is given as TGCGCCAGCAGCTCGGAAGGACAGGGTGGCTATGGCTACACCTTC. Its coded protein is CASSSEGQGGYGYTF.